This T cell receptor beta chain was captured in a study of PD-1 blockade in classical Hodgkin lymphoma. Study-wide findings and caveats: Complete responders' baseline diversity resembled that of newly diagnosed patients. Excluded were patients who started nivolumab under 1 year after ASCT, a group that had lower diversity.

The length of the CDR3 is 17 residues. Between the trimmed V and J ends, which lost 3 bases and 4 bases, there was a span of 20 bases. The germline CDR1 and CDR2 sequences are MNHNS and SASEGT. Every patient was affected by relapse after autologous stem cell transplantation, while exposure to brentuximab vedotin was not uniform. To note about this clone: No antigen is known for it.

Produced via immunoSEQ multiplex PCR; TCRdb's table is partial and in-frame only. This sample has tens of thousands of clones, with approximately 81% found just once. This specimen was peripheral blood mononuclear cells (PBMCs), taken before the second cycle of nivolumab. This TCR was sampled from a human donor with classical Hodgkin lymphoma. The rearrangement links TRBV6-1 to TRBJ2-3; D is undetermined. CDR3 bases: TGTGCCAGCAGTGATCCCTCCGCCTCGGGTGGCGCAGATACGCAGTATTTT. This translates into CASSDPSASGGADTQYF.